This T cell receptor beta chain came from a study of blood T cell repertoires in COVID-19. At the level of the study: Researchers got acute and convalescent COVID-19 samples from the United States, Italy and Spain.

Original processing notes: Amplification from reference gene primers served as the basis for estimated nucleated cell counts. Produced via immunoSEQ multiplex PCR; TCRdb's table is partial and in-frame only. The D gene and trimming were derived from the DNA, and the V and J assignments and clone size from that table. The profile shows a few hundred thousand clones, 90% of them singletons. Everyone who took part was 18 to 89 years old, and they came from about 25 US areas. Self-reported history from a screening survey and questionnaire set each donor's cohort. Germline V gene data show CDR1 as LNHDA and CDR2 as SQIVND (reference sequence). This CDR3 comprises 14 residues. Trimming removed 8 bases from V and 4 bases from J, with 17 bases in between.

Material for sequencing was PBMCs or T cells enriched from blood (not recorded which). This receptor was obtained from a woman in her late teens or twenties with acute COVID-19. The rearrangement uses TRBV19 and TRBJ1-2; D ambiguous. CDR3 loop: CASQRASVSYGYTF. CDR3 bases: TGTGCCAGTCAGAGGGCCTCCGTATCCTATGGCTACACCTTC.